Below are 25 T cell receptor beta chains sequenced from a single sample in a study of T cell responses to AZD1222 COVID-19 vaccine. TCRdb keeps only in-frame clones here, not all; method: immunoSEQ multiplex PCR. The sample includes about 92,000 clones, about 91% of them seen just once. The sample consisted of peripheral blood, taken on day 0 of AZD1222 vaccination. The receptors originated from an adult in good health.

The rearrangement uses TRBV7-6 and TRBJ1-1; D uncertain. The CDR3 loop spans 13 amino acids. Germline values: CDR1 SGHVS, CDR2 FNYEAQ. Trimming cost V 0 bases and J 1 base, with 3 bases left between them. The CDR3 reads CASSLAENTEAFF. Written as DNA, the CDR3 is TGTGCCAGCAGCTTAGCGGAGAACACTGAAGCTTTCTTT.

The chain joins TRBV7-8 to TRBJ2-5, with 13 bases fitting TRBD2. This CDR3 region has 16 residues. CDR1 SGHVS and CDR2 FQNEAQ come from the germline V gene. The V segment lost 5 bases and the J segment 5 bases; nucleotides outside the gene matches: 8. The CDR3 region has the DNA TGTGCCAGCAGCCCCACTAGCGGGGGGGCCCTGGAGACCCAGTACTTC. Its translation is CASSPTSGGALETQYF.

The genes are TRBV6-5 and TRBJ1-5; TRBD1 agrees at 8 bases. The CDR3 extends over 15 amino acids. With V trimmed by 3 bases and J by 1 base, 2 bases remained unmatched. Germline-derived CDR1 and CDR2 are MNHEY and SVGAGI. This CDR3 reads CASSYRTGSNQPQHF. In DNA form, the CDR3 reads TGTGCCAGCAGTTATAGGACAGGGAGCAATCAGCCCCAGCATTTT.

This sequence joins TRBV4-3 and TRBJ2-6, with D hard to call. Germline CDR1 is LGHNA and CDR2 is YSLEER. V was clipped by 1 base and J by 0 bases, with 10 bases between them. The CDR3 is 17 amino acids. CDR3 in amino acids: CASSQVFNPSGANVLTF. CDR3 nucleotides: TGCGCCAGCAGCCAAGTGTTCAATCCCTCTGGGGCCAACGTCCTGACTTTC.

The rearrangement uses TRBV19 and TRBJ1-2, with D perhaps matching TRBD1 (5 bases). The CDR3 is made up of 14 amino acids. Trimming left V 0 bases short and J 7 bases short, with 12 bases between. Germline-derived CDR1 and CDR2 are LNHDA and SQIVND (reference sequence). The CDR3 protein is CASSIEARAGGYTF. The CDR3 nucleotides are TGTGCCAGTAGTATAGAGGCCAGGGCAGGTGGCTACACCTTC.

The chain has TRBV18 and TRBJ2-7; the match to TRBD1 covers 9 bases. V was clipped by 0 bases and J by 0 bases; unmatched bases: 0. There are 15 residues in the CDR3. The germline gives CDR1 KGHSH, CDR2 LQKENI. The CDR3 DNA reads as TGTGCCAGCTCACCACCGGGACAGGGCTCCTACGAGCAGTACTTC. Its protein is CASSPPGQGSYEQYF.

The chain has TRBV12-3 or TRBV12-4 and TRBJ1-2, with D possibly matching TRBD1 (5 bases). V was trimmed by 6 bases and J by 4 bases, leaving 12 bases between them. This CDR3 comprises 13 residues. CDR3 in amino acids: CASRQDNAYGYTF. CDR3 coding DNA: TGTGCCAGCAGGCAGGACAACGCCTATGGCTACACCTTC.

By sample fraction, this clone is medium-sized. The rearrangement joins TRBV11-2 to TRBJ2-7; D is ambiguous. In germline, CDR1 is SGHAT, CDR2 FQNNGV. This CDR3 is built from 13 residues. V shed 1 base and J shed 2 bases, with 6 bases lying between them. In DNA, the CDR3 is TGTGCCAGCAGCTTAGGTCGGACCTACGAGCAGTACTTC. Translated: CASSLGRTYEQYF.

This clone was picked up a small number of times. The gene calls are TRBV10-3 and TRBJ2-6; tentative D call: TRBD1 (5 bases). This CDR3 has 16 amino acids. V was clipped by 3 bases and J by 4 bases, with 13 bases between them. Germline lookup yields CDR1 ENHRY and CDR2 SYGVKD. CDR3 DNA sequence: TGTGCCATCAGTGAAGGACACGTCTCCGGGGCCAACGTCCTGACTTTC. Its translation is CAISEGHVSGANVLTF.

This chain links TRBV3-1 (or the pseudogene TRBV3-2) with TRBJ2-2; D is unclear. Germline loops: CDR1 LGHDT, CDR2 YNNKEL (reference sequence). Trimming took 1 base from V and 1 from J, leaving 10 bases between them. This CDR3 spans 16 amino acids. CDR3 bases: TGTGCCAGCAGCCAAGGGCTTGTCGGGAACACCGGGGAGCTGTTTTTT. Amino acid sequence: CASSQGLVGNTGELFF.

This clone was found once. J is TRBJ2-7 and V is TRBV6-5, with 9 bases identical to TRBD1. The CDR3 has 13 residues. Looked up from germline, CDR1 is MNHEY and CDR2 is SVGAGI. The ends lost 10 bases at V and 4 bases at J; junction bases unmatched: 8. CDR3 loop: CATRTGERYEQYF. As DNA, the CDR3 is TGTGCCACCAGGACAGGGGAAAGGTACGAGCAGTACTTC.

The V call is TRBV19, the J call TRBJ1-3, with D possibly TRBD1 on 5 matching bases. This CDR3 is 15 amino acids long. The ends were cut back, 6 bases at V and 2 bases at J, with 14 bases in the middle. The germline V gene encodes CDR1 LNHDA and CDR2 SQIVND (reference sequence). CDR3 sequence (DNA): TGTGCCAGTAGGATTCAGGGCCCGACTGGAAACACCATATATTTT. It encodes CASRIQGPTGNTIYF.

The chain is built from TRBV7-2 and TRBJ2-5; a possible D gene is TRBD2 (7 bases). Germline V lookup: CDR1 SGHTA, CDR2 FQGNSA. V was trimmed by 1 base and J by 5 bases, leaving 14 bases between them. This CDR3 comprises 15 residues. In nucleotides, the CDR3 is TGTGCCAGCAGCTTAGGGGGGGGCCCTAAGGAGACCCAGTACTTC. This sequence encodes CASSLGGGPKETQYF.

This chain connects TRBV24-1 to TRBJ2-3; D possibly corresponds to TRBD2 (6 bases). Trimming took 5 bases from V and 5 from J, leaving 13 bases between them. The germline gives CDR1 KGHDR, CDR2 SFDVKD. The CDR3 has 14 residues. The DNA for the CDR3 is TGTGCCACCAGTGCAACGGGAGAGGTAGATACGCAGTATTTT. Protein product: CATSATGEVDTQYF.

V gene TRBV28 combines with J gene TRBJ1-1; 7 bases line up with TRBD1. Germline lookup yields CDR1 MDHEN and CDR2 SYDVKM. V was clipped by 6 bases and J by 5 bases; unmatched bases: 9. This CDR3 is 14 amino acids long. CDR3 coding DNA: TGTGCCAGCAGGCGCATACAGGGGAGGACTGAAGCTTTCTTT. This gives the protein CASRRIQGRTEAFF.

This rearrangement joins TRBV21-1 to TRBJ2-7. TRBV21-1 represents a pseudogene. The CDR3 is 21 amino acids. This CDR3 is CASSKVFCIRSPSDRPYEQYF. The CDR3 DNA reads as TGTGCCAGCAGCAAAGTGTTTTGTATCAGGAGCCCGTCCGATCGTCCATACGAGCAGTACTTC.

This sequence joins TRBV6-2 or TRBV6-3 and TRBJ2-3; D ambiguous. CDR1 is MNHEY and CDR2 is SVGEGT in the germline V gene. V was pared by 0 bases and J by 2 bases, with 6 bases between. The CDR3 has 14 residues. The CDR3 region has the DNA TGTGCCAGCAGTTACTCCCTGCTCACAGATACGCAGTATTTT. It is translated as CASSYSLLTDTQYF.

The chain recombines TRBV9 with TRBJ2-7, with 7 bases aligning to TRBD1. V lost 4 bases, J lost 4 bases, and 8 bases stayed unmatched. From germline, CDR1 is SGDLS and CDR2 YYNGEE. The CDR3 covers 14 residues. CDR3 DNA: TGTGCCAGCAGCCCGGGACAGATCCTTTACGAGCAGTACTTC. It yields the protein CASSPGQILYEQYF.

The gene calls are TRBV27 and TRBJ2-7; no definite D call. The ends were cut back, 0 bases at V and 3 bases at J, with 9 bases in the middle. The CDR3 sequence is 14 residues long. From germline, CDR1 is MNHEY and CDR2 SMNVEV (reference sequence). CDR3 in amino acids: CASSLSPAVYEQYF. The CDR3 DNA is TGTGCCAGCAGTTTATCCCCTGCCGTCTACGAGCAGTACTTC.

The rearrangement uses TRBV5-1 and TRBJ1-1, with D perhaps matching TRBD1 (5 bases). In germline, CDR1 is SGHRS, CDR2 YFSETQ. CDR3 size: 14 residues. The V gene lost 2 bases and the J gene lost 1 base, with 9 bases spanning the gap. The CDR3 nucleotides are TGCGCCAGCAGCTTTATAGACAGGAACACTGAAGCTTTCTTT. Encoded protein: CASSFIDRNTEAFF.

This clone was seen just once. The chain employs TRBV9 and TRBJ2-6; D possibly corresponds to TRBD1 (6 bases). CDR1 is SGDLS and CDR2 is YYNGEE in the germline V gene. V lost 0 bases and J lost 4, with 17 bases in between. The CDR3 totals 18 residues. The chain's CDR3 is CASSVGADGRGGANVLTF. The CDR3 nucleotides read TGTGCCAGCAGCGTAGGTGCCGACGGCAGGGGAGGGGCCAACGTCCTGACTTTC.

This clone was observed once. The chain recombines TRBV5-5 with TRBJ1-6; perhaps TRBD1 as D (5 bases). This CDR3 comprises 18 residues. V was cut by 4 bases and J by 3 bases, with 20 bases left in between. From germline, CDR1 is SGHKS and CDR2 YYEKEE (reference sequence). Here the CDR3 reads CASSPAGDSFRYNSPLHF. The CDR3, as DNA: TGTGCCAGCAGCCCTGCGGGGGACTCATTCCGCTATAATTCACCCCTCCACTTT.

This clone was recorded only once. The genes are TRBV19 and TRBJ2-6, with a possible D match to TRBD2 (5 bases). The CDR3 length is 15 residues. CDR1 and CDR2 (germline): LNHDA, SQIVND (reference sequence). Between the trimmed V and J ends, which lost 9 bases and 0 bases, there was a span of 12 bases. CDR3: CASGVGSSGANVLTF. The DNA for the CDR3 is TGTGCCAGCGGGGTGGGATCCTCTGGGGCCAACGTCCTGACTTTC.

This CDR3 reads CASRGGNTIYF. CDR3 bases: TGTGCCAGCAGAGGGGGAAACACCATATATTTT. V is TRBV7-8 and J is TRBJ1-3; D not certain. V was pared by 6 bases and J by 4 bases, with 4 bases between. This CDR3 comprises 11 residues. Germline CDR1 is SGHVS and CDR2 is FQNEAQ. The whole variable domain, filled in from reference TRBV7-8 and TRBJ1-3, reads GAGVSQSPRYKVAKRGQDVALRCDPISGHVSLFWYQQALGQGPEFLTYFQNEAQLDKSGLPSDRFFAERPEGSVSTLKIQRTQQEDSAVYLCASRGGNTIYFGEGSWLTVV.

The genes are TRBV11-2 and TRBJ2-7, with D possibly called TRBD1 or TRBD2 (5 bases each). The CDR3 runs 15 residues. V was cut by 5 bases and J by 3 bases, with 17 bases left in between. Germline V CDR1 and CDR2: SGHAT, FQNNGV. CDR3 DNA sequence: TGTGCCAGCAGCACATCCGGGACGGTGGGCTACGAGCAGTACTTC. This gives the protein CASSTSGTVGYEQYF.